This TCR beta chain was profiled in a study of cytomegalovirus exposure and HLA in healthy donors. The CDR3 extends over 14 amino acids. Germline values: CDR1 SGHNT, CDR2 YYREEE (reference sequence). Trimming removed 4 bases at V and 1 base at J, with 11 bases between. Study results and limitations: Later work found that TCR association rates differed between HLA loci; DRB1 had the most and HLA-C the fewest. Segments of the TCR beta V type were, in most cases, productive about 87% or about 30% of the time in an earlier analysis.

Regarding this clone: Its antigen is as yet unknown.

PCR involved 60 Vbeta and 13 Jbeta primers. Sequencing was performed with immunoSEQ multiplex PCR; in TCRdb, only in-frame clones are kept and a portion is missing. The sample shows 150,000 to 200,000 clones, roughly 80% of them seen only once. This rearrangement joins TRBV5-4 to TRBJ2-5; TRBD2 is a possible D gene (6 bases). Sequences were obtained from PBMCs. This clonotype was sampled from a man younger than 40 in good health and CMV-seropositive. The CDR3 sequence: CASSAEGPQETQYF. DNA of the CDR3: TGTGCCAGCAGCGCGGAGGGCCCCCAAGAGACCCAGTACTTC. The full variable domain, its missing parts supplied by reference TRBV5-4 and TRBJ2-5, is ETGVTQSPTHLIKTRGQQVTLRCSSQSGHNTVSWYQQALGQGPQFIFQYYREEENGRGNFPPRFSGLQFPNYSSELNVNALELDDSALYLCASSAEGPQETQYFGPGTRLLVL.